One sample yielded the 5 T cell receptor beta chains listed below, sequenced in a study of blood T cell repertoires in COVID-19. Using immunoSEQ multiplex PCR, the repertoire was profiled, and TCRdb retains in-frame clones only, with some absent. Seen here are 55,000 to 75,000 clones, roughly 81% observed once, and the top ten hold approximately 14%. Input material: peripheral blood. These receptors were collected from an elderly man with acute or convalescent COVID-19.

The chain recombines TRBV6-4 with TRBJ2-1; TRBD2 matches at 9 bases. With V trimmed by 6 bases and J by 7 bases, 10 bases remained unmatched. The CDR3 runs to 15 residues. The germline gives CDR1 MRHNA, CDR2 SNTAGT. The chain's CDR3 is CASREGASGINEQFF. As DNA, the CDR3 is TGTGCCAGCAGGGAAGGGGCTAGCGGGATAAATGAGCAGTTCTTC.

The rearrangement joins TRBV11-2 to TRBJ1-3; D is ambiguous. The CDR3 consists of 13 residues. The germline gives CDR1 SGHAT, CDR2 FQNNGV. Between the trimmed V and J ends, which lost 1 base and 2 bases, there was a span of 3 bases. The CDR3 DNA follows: TGTGCCAGCAGCTTAGGAGCTGGAAACACCATATATTTT. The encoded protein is CASSLGAGNTIYF.

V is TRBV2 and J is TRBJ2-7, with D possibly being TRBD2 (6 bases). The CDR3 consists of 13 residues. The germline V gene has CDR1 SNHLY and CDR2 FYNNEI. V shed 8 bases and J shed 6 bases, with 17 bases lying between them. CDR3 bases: TGTGCCAGCGGGGGGACTTACGTCGGCGAGCAGTACTTC. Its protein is CASGGTYVGEQYF.

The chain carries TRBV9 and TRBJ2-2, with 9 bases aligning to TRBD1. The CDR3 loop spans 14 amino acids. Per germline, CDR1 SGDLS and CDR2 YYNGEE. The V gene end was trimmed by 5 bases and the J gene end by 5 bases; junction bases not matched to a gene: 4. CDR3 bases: TGTGCCAGCAGTAGGGACAGGGAAACCGGGGAGCTGTTTTTT. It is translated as CASSRDRETGELFF.

The CDR3 here is CAWSVGEDTEAFF. The DNA of the CDR3 is TGTGCCTGGAGTGTAGGGGAGGACACTGAAGCTTTCTTT. The chain links TRBV30 to TRBJ1-1; TRBD1 might be the D (5 bases). V was clipped by 0 bases and J by 3 bases, with 8 bases between them. Germline V gene lookup returns CDR1 GTSNPN and CDR2 SVGIG (reference sequence). CDR3 size: 13 residues.